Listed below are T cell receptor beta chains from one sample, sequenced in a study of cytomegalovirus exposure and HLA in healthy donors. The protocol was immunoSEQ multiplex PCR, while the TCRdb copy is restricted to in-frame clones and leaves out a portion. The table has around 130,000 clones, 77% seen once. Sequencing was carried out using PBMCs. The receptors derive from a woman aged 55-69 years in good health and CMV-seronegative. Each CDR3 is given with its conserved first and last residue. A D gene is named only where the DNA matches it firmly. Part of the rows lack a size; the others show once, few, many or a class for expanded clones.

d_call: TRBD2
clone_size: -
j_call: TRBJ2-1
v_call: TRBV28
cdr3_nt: TGTGCCAGCAGAGCCTGGGCTAGCGGGAGCCCCCATGAGCAGTTCTTC
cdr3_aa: CASRAWASGSPHEQFF

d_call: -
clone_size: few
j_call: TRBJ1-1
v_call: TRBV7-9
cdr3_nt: TGTGCCAGCAGCTTAGACCACTATGATATCACTGAAGCTTTCTTT
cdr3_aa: CASSLDHYDITEAFF

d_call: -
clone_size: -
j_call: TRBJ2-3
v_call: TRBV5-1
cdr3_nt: TGCGCCAGCAGCTTGGGTGACAGGTCCAATACAGATACGCAGTATTTT
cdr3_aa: CASSLGDRSNTDTQYF

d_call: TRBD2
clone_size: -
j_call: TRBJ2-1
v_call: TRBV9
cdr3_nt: TGTGCCAGCAGCCTTGGTCCTGCGGGGGGGGATGAGCAGTTCTTC
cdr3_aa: CASSLGPAGGDEQFF

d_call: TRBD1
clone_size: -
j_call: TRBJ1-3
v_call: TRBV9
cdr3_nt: TGTGCCAGCAGCGCCAGGACAGGGGTTAGTGATATATCTGGAAACACCATATATTTT
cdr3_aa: CASSARTGVSDISGNTIYF

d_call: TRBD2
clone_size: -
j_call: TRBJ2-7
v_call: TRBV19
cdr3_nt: TGTGCCAGCGCAGCGGGGGGCCCCTACGAGCAGTACTTC
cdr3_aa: CASAAGGPYEQYF

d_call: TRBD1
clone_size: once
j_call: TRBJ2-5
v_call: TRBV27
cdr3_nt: TGTGCCAGCAGTCGGGACAGACAAGAGACCCAGTACTTC
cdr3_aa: CASSRDRQETQYF

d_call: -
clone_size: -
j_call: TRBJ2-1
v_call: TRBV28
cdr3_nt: TGTGCCAGCAGTTTAGTTGCCAGAAACAATGAGCAGTTCTTC
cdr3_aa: CASSLVARNNEQFF

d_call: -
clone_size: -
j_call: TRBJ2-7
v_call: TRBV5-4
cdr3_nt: TGTGCCAGCAGCCTGGCGGGCCGCCAGGGGGAGCAGTACTTC
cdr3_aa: CASSLAGRQGEQYF

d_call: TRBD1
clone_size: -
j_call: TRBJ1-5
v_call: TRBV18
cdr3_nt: TGTGCCAGCTCACCGATAGGACAGGGAAACAATCAGCCCCAGCATTTT
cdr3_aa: CASSPIGQGNNQPQHF

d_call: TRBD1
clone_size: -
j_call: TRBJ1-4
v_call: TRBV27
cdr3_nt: TGTGCCAGCAGCAGCAGGGGGCTCAGGACTAATGAAAAACTGTTTTTT
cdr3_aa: CASSSRGLRTNEKLFF

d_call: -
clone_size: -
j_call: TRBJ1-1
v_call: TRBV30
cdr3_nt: TGTGCCTGGAACCTACAGAGGAACACTGAAGCTTTCTTT
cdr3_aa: CAWNLQRNTEAFF

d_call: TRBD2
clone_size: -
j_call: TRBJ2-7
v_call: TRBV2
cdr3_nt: TGTGCCAGCAGTGACCTGCAGGCTAGCGGATACGAGCAGTACTTC
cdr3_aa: CASSDLQASGYEQYF

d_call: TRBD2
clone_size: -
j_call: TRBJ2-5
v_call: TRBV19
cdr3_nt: TGTGCCAGTAGTCGAGCGGGAGGGGCAGAGACCCAGTACTTC
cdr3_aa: CASSRAGGAETQYF

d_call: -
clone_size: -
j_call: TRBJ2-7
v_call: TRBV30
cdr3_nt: TGTGCCTGGAGCCCGGGACTCGGTAGGAAGCAGTACTTC
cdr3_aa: CAWSPGLGRKQYF

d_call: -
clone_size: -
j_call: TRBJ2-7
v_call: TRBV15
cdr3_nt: TGTGCCACCCGAGGGACATCGTATTCCTACGAGCAGTACTTC
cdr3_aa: CATRGTSYSYEQYF

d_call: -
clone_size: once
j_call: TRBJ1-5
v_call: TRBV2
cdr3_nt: TGTGCCAGCAGTGACGCCGGGAATAGCAATCAGCCCCAGCATTTT
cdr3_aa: CASSDAGNSNQPQHF

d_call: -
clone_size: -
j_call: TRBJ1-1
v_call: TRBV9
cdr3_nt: TGTGCCAGCAGCGTAGGCAGGAACACTGAAGCTTTCTTT
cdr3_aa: CASSVGRNTEAFF

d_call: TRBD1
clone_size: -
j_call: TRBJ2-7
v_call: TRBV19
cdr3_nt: TGTGCCAGTAGCGAAGGACAGGGGTTCAACGAGCAGTACTTC
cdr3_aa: CASSEGQGFNEQYF

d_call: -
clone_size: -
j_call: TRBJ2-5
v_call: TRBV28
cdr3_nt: TGTGCCAGCAGTCAAGGGTGGGGAGGCGTAAACCAAGAGACCCAGTACTTC
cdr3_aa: CASSQGWGGVNQETQYF

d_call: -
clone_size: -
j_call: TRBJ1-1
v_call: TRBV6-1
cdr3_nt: TGTGCCAGCAGGATGATGACTAACACTGAAGCTTTCTTT
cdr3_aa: CASRMMTNTEAFF

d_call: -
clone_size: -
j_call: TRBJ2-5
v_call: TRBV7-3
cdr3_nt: TGTGCCAGCAGCCCCCTCCGGAGTAGCCAAGAGACCCAGTACTTC
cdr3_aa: CASSPLRSSQETQYF

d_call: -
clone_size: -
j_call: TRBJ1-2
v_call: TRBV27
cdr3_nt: TGTGCCAGCAGTTTGACCCGACAGACCCTAATCCACTATGGCTACACCTTC
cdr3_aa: CASSLTRQTLIHYGYTF

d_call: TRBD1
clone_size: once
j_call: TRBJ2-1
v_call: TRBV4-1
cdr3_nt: TGCGCCAGCAGCCAAGCCGGACAGGCCTCCTACAATGAGCAGTTCTTC
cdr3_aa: CASSQAGQASYNEQFF

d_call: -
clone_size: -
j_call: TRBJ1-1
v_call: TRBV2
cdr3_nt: TGTGCCAGCAGCGGCCAGGCTGAAGCTTTCTTT
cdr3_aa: CASSGQAEAFF

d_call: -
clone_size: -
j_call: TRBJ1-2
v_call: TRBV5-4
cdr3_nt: TGTGCCAGCAGCGTCAAGGGGAAATATGGCTACACCTTC
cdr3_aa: CASSVKGKYGYTF

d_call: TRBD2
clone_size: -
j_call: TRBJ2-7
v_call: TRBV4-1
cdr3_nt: TGCGCCAGCAGCCAAGATAGGGGACTAGCGGGAGGGTCCTACGAGCAGTACTTC
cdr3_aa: CASSQDRGLAGGSYEQYF

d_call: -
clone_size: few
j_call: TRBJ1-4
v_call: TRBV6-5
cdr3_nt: TGTGCCAGCAGTTACTCGACTGGAGTTGAAAAACTGTTTTTT
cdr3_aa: CASSYSTGVEKLFF

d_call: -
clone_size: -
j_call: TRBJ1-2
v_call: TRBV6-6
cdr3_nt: TGTGCCAGCACCGAAGTTGGAGGAAACTATGGCTACACCTTC
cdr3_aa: CASTEVGGNYGYTF

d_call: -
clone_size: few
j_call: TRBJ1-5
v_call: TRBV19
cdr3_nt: TGTGCCAGTAGTATGTTGGGGGGGAACAATCAGCCCCAGCATTTT
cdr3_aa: CASSMLGGNNQPQHF

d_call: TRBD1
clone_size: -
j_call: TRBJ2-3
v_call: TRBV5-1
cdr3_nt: TGCGCCAGCAGCTCACAGGGGACAGATACGCAGTATTTT
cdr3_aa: CASSSQGTDTQYF

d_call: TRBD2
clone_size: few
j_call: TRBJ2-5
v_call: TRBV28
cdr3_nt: TGTGCCAGCAGTAAGCGGGGGCGCCAAGAGACCCAGTACTTC
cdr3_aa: CASSKRGRQETQYF

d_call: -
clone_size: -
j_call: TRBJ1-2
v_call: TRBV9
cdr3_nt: TGTGCCAGCAGTCAGGAGGGTCAGCCTGGTATATCTGGCTACACCTTC
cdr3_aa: CASSQEGQPGISGYTF

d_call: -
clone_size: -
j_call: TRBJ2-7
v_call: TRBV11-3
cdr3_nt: TGTGCCAGCAGCCCCAGGGCTGACGGCTACGAGCAGTACTTC
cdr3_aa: CASSPRADGYEQYF

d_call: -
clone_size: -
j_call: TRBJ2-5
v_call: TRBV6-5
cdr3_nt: TGTGCCACCCGGAGGGTAGGAATGGAGACCCAGTACTTC
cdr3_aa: CATRRVGMETQYF

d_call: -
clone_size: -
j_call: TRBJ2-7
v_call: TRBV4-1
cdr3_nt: TGCGCCAGCAGCCTAAGTCAGGCCCTCTCCTACGAGCAGTACTTC
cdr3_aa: CASSLSQALSYEQYF

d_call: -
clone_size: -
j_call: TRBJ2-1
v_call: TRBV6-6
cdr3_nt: TGTGCCAGCAGTTACAGTCTTGAGACTTACAATGAGCAGTTCTTC
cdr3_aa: CASSYSLETYNEQFF

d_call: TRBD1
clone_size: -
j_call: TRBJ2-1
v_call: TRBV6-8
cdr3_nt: TGTGCCAGCCCCCCCGGGACAGGGGCCACAAATGAGCAGTTCTTC
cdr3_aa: CASPPGTGATNEQFF

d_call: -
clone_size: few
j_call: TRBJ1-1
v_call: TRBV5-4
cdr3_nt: TGTGCCAGCAGCTTTACTACCACTGAAGCTTTCTTT
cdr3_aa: CASSFTTTEAFF

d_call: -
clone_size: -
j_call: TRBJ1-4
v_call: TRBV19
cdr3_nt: TGTGCCAGTAGTATTCCAACCGGAGGGATCAATGAAAAACTGTTTTTT
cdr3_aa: CASSIPTGGINEKLFF

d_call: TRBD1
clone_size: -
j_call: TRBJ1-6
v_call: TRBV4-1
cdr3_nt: TGCGCCAGCAGCCCACAGCCACCCCGACAGGGAAAAAAGAGCTCCTATAATTCACCCCTCCACTTT
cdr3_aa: CASSPQPPRQGKKSSYNSPLHF

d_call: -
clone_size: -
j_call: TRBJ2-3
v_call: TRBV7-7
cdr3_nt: TGTGCTAGCAGCGGCGGGCCTCTGGAGACGCAGTATTTT
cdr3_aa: CASSGGPLETQYF

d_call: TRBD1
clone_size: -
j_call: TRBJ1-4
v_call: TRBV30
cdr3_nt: TGTGCCTGGAGTGTACCTGGAACAGGGGGCGGAAAACTGTTTTTT
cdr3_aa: CAWSVPGTGGGKLFF

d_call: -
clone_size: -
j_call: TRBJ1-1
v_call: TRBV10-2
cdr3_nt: TGCGCCAGCAGGAAAAGGCGGGAGCCCGACACTGAAGCTTTCTTT
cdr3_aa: CASRKRREPDTEAFF

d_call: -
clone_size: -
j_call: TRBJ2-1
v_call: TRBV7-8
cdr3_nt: TGTGCCAGCAGCCCGTTCGGGAGCGGCATCGTGGGCAATGAGCAGTTCTTC
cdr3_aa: CASSPFGSGIVGNEQFF

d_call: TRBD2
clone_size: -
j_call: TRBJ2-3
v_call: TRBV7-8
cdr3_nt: TGTGCCAGCAGCAGTAGCGGGGGGGGCACAGATACGCAGTATTTT
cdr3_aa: CASSSSGGGTDTQYF

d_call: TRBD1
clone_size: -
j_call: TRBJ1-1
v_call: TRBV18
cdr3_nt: TGTGCCAGCTCGCCCGCCGACAGGGGGCGGAACACTGAAGCTTTCTTT
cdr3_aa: CASSPADRGRNTEAFF

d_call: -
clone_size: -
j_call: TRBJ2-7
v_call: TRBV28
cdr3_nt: TGTGCCAGCAGTTTCGTAAGGGGACTCCCAGGTGAGCAGTACTTC
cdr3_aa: CASSFVRGLPGEQYF

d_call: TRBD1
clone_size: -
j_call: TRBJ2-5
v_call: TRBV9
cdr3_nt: TGTGCCAGCAGCGTAAACAGGGGGCCGGGGGAGACCCAGTACTTC
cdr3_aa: CASSVNRGPGETQYF

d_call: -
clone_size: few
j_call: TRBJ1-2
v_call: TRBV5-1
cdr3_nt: TGCGCCAGCAGCTTAACTACCGGGTCTGCAAACTATGGCTACACCTTC
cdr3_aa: CASSLTTGSANYGYTF

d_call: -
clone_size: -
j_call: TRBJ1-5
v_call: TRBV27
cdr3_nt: TGTGCCAGCAGTTTAACGGGGGGGTATCAGCCCCAGCATTTT
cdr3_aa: CASSLTGGYQPQHF

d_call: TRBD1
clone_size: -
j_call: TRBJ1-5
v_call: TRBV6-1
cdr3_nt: TGTGCCATCCGTGGGACAGGAAGAAATCAGCCCCAGCATTTT
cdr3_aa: CAIRGTGRNQPQHF

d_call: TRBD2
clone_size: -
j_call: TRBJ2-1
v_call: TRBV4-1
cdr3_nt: TGCGCCAGCAGTAACGGGGGGGGTTATGAGCAGTTCTTC
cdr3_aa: CASSNGGGYEQFF

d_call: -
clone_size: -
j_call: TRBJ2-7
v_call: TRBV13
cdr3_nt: TGTGCCAGCAGCTTAGGCAGTAGCGGCTACGAGCAGTACTTC
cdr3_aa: CASSLGSSGYEQYF

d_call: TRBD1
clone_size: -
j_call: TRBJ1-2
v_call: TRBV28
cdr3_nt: TGTGCCAGCAGTTTACACCCTCCCGACAGGGGAGTCTATGGCTACACCTTC
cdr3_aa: CASSLHPPDRGVYGYTF

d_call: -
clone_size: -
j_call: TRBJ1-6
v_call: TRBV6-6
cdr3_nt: TGTGCCAGCACCGAGGATTCACCCCTCCACTTT
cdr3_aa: CASTEDSPLHF

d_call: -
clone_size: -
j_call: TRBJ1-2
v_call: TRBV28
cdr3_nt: TGTGCCAGCGGCCGCGTAGGACAGAGACTATATGGCTACACCTTC
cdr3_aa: CASGRVGQRLYGYTF

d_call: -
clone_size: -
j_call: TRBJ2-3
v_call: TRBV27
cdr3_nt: TGTGCCAGCAGTTTGAACAGGGCGGGAGATACGCAGTATTTT
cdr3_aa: CASSLNRAGDTQYF

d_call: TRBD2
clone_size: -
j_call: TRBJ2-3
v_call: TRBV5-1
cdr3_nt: TGCGCCAGCAGCGGTAGCGGGGGGGGCACAGATACGCAGTATTTT
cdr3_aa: CASSGSGGGTDTQYF

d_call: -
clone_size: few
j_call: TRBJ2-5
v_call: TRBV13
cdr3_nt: TGTGCCAGCAGCTTCGACGTCAGGCCCCGGGAGACCCAGTACTTC
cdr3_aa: CASSFDVRPRETQYF